The 12 T cell receptor beta chains presented below share a single source sample, sequenced in a study of T cell repertoires in cytomegalovirus infection. TCRdb called the reads again in MiXCR, with one record for every CDR3 protein. The repertoire has about 360,000 distinct CDR3 sequences, roughly 18% of them found once; the top ten carry around 9.3%. Sequences were obtained from PBMCs. These receptors came from a human donor in good health (CMV status not recorded). Some clones in this sample may be carry-over from other donors' samples.

This clonotype was detected ten times or more. V usage is TRBV7-8 and J usage is TRBJ2-1; the D call may be TRBD1 or TRBD2 (6 bases each). Germline lookup yields CDR1 SGHVS and CDR2 FQNEAQ. The germline V and J ends were trimmed by 3 bases and 10 bases, with 19 bases remaining between them. CDR3 size: 15 residues. This CDR3 reads CASSFPLAGVGEQFF. CDR3 DNA: TGTGCCAGCAGCTTCCCACTAGCAGGGGTAGGAGAGCAGTTCTTC.

This clonotype occurred a few times. The chain employs TRBV2 and TRBJ1-3; TRBD1 matches at 7 bases. CDR1 is SNHLY, CDR2 FYNNEI, per germline. V was pared by 4 bases and J by 4 bases, with 7 bases of the junction left unmatched. The CDR3 consists of 15 residues. The CDR3 DNA sequence: TGTGCCAGCAGTGCGGCAGGGGGTCTCGGAAACACCATATATTTT. This encodes CASSAAGGLGNTIYF.

This clonotype was recorded a few times. V and J are TRBV20-1 and TRBJ2-7, with TRBD2 identical over 12 bases. The V gene's germline CDR1 is DFQATT and CDR2 SNEGSKA (reference sequence). With V trimmed by 3 bases and J by 2 bases, 5 bases remained unmatched. The CDR3 is made up of 15 amino acids. CDR3 nucleotide sequence: TGCAGTGCTAGGGGTACTAGCGGGGGGACCTACGAGCAGTACTTC. It codes for CSARGTSGGTYEQYF.

V is TRBV29-1 and J is TRBJ2-5, with D possibly TRBD2 on 5 matching bases. Germline-derived CDR1 and CDR2 are SQVTM and ANQGSEA. This CDR3 is built from 12 residues. Trimming removed 2 bases from V and 5 bases from J, with 9 bases in between. The CDR3 region is CSVEPGSETQYF. DNA for the CDR3: TGCAGCGTTGAACCGGGAAGTGAGACCCAGTACTTC. Supplemented by reference TRBV29-1 and TRBJ2-5, the full variable domain reads SAVISQKPSRDICQRGTSLTIQCQVDSQVTMMFWYRQQPGQSLTLIATANQGSEATYESGFVIDKFPISRPNLTFSTLTVSNMSPEDSSIYLCSVEPGSETQYFGPGTRLLVL.

The chain joins TRBV20-1 to TRBJ2-7, with 8 nucleotides matching TRBD2. Unmatched junction bases numbered 8, after V lost 2 bases and J lost 5 bases. This CDR3 has 14 amino acids. CDR1 and CDR2 from the germline V gene are DFQATT and SNEGSKA (reference sequence). The CDR3 region is CSARKAGARDEQYF. As DNA, the CDR3 is TGCAGTGCTAGAAAAGCGGGAGCTCGGGACGAGCAGTACTTC.

The CDR3 DNA is TGTGCCTGGAGTGTAAGAGGCGGAGGGGGGAACACTGAAGCTTTCTTT. Amino acid sequence: CAWSVRGGGGNTEAFF. V is TRBV30 and J is TRBJ1-1, with D perhaps matching TRBD1 (6 bases). The CDR3 contains 16 residues. V was clipped by 0 bases and J by 1 base, with 15 bases between them. Germline CDR1 is GTSNPN and CDR2 is SVGIG (reference sequence).

This clonotype was detected many times. The gene calls are TRBV7-2 and TRBJ1-6, with D possibly TRBD1 on 5 matching bases. The CDR3 spans 15 residues. V lost 1 base, J lost 9 bases, and 13 bases lay in between. Germline V lookup: CDR1 SGHTA, CDR2 FQGNSA. For the CDR3, the DNA is TGTGCCAGCAGCTTAGTTGGGACCGGAGGTTCACCCCTCCACTTT. Translating it yields CASSLVGTGGSPLHF.

About this clonotype: A much larger clone differs by one base, so this may be a read error. The V and J genes are TRBV6-2 or TRBV6-3 and TRBJ2-1, with 8 bases fitting TRBD1. This CDR3 spans 14 amino acids. Germline V CDR1 and CDR2: MNHEY, SVGEGT. The CDR3 here is CASSYRGTGNGQFF. DNA of the CDR3: TGTGCCAGCAGTTACCGTGGGACAGGCAATGGGCAGTTCTTC.

The J gene is TRBJ2-3, the V gene TRBV5-4; 8 nucleotides align to TRBD2. Unmatched junction bases numbered 4, after V lost 6 bases and J lost 4 bases. Germline lookup yields CDR1 SGHNT and CDR2 YYREEE (reference sequence). The CDR3 runs to 13 residues. CDR3 coding DNA: TGTGCCAGCAAGCTAGCGGGCTCAGATACGCAGTATTTT. It specifies CASKLAGSDTQYF.

This clonotype was observed a single time. The V call is TRBV5-6, the J call TRBJ1-6; no clear D. Germline V gene sequence: CDR1 SGHDT, CDR2 YYEEEE. The CDR3 covers 13 residues. The V gene lost 2 bases and the J gene lost 6 bases, with 6 bases spanning the gap. CDR3 in amino acids: CASSFARNSPLHF. CDR3 coding DNA: TGTGCCAGCAGCTTTGCGCGTAATTCACCCCTCCACTTT.

This clonotype was seen a few times. This sequence joins TRBV29-1 and TRBJ2-7, with D tentatively TRBD1 (5 bases). The V gene's germline CDR1 is SQVTM and CDR2 ANQGSEA. V dropped 0 bases and J dropped 6 bases, with 12 bases sitting between them. The CDR3 spans 13 residues. The CDR3 DNA sequence: TGCAGCGTTGAAGATCAGGTCAGGGCCGAGCAGTACTTC. Translating it yields CSVEDQVRAEQYF.

The chain employs TRBV19 and TRBJ1-5, with D possibly matching TRBD1 (6 bases). CDR3 length equals 12 residues. CDR1 and CDR2 (germline): LNHDA, SQIVND (reference sequence). Deletions cut 3 bases from V and 9 bases from J, with 9 bases between. CDR3: CASSITGRPQHF. The CDR3 DNA reads as TGTGCCAGTAGTATCACAGGGAGGCCCCAGCATTTT.